This T cell receptor beta chain was identified during a study of T cells after yellow fever vaccination. This clonotype was counted between two and nine times. Antigen: not known. TCRdb passed the 5' RACE reads through MiXCR, listing each CDR3 protein once. The data show about 340,000 distinct CDR3 sequences, 3% to 4.5% seen once. Germline CDR1 reads SGDLS; CDR2 reads YYNGEE. This CDR3 has 17 amino acids. Trimming pared 2 bases from V and 0 bases from J, leaving 15 bases between. Overall study findings and caveats: Post-booster repertoires contained most primary-vaccination clones again (about 96% CD4, 85% to 90% CD8).

The specimen comprised PBMCs, sampled 5 days after the yellow fever booster vaccination. The gene calls are TRBV9 and TRBJ1-3, with a tentative D call TRBD1 (6 bases). This clonotype originated in a man between 18 and 35 years old who received the YFV17D yellow fever vaccine. This chain's CDR3 is CASSVGLDRTSGNTIYF. As DNA, the CDR3 is TGTGCCAGCAGCGTGGGCCTTGACAGGACCTCTGGAAACACCATATATTTT.